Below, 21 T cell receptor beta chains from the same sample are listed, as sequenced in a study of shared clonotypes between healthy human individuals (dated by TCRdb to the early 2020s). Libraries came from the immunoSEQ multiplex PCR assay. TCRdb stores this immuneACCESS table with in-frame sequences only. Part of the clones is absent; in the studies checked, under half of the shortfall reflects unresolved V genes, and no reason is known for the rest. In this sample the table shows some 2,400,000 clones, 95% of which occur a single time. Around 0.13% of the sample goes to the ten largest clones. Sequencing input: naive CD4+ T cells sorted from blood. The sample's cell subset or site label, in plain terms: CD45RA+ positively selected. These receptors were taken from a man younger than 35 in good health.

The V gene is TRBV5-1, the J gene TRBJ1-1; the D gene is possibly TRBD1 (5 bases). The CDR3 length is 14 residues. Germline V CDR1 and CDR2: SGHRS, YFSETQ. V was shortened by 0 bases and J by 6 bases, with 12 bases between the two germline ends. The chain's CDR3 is CASSLVQGWSEAFF. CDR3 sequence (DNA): TGCGCCAGCAGCTTGGTGCAGGGTTGGTCTGAAGCTTTCTTT.

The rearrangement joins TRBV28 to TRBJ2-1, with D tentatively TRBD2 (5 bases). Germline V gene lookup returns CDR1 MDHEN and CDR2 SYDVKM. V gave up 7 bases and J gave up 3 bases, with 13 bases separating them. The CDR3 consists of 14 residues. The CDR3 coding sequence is TGTGCCAGCAAAGGAGGCGGACGCTACAATGAGCAGTTCTTC. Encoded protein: CASKGGGRYNEQFF. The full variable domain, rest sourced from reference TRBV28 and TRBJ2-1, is DVKVTQSSRYLVKRTGEKVFLECVQDMDHENMFWYRQDPGLGLRLIYFSYDVKMKEKGDIPEGYSVSREKKERFSLILESASTNQTSMYLCASKGGGRYNEQFFGPGTRLTVL.

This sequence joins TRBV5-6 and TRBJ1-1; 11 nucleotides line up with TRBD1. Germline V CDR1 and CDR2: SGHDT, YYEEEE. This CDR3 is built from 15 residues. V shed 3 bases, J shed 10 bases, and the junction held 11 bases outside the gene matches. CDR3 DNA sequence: TGTGCCAGCAGCTCTCCGGGACAGGGGGTAGTCGGAGCTTTCTTT. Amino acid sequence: CASSSPGQGVVGAFF.

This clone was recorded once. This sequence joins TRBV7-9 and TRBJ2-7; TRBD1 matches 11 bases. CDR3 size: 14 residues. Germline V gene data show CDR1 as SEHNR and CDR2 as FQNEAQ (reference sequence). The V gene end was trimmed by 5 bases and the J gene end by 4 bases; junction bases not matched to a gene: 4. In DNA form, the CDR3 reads TGTGCCAGCAGCGGGGGACAGGGGGTGTACGAGCAGTACTTC. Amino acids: CASSGGQGVYEQYF. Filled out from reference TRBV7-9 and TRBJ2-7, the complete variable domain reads DTGVSQNPRHKITKRGQNVTFRCDPISEHNRLYWYRQTLGQGPEFLTYFQNEAQLEKSRLLSDRFSAERPKGSFSTLEIQRTEQGDSAMYLCASSGGQGVYEQYFGPGTRLTVT.

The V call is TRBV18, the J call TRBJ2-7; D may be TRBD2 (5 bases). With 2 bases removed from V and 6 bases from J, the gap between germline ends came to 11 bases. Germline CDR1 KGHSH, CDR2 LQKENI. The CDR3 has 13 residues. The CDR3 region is CASSPNSAGEQYF. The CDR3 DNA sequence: TGTGCCAGCTCACCAAATAGCGCCGGCGAGCAGTACTTC.

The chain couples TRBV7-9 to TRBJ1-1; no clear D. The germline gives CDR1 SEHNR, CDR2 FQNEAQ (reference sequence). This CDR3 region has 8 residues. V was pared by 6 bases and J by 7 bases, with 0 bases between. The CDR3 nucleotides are TGTGCCAGCAGTGAAGCTTTCTTT. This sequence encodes CASSEAFF.

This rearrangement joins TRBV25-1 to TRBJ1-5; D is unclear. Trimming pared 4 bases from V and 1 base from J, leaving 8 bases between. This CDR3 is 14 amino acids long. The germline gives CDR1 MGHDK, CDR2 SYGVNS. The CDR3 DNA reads TGTGCCAGCAGTGTGGGTGGGAGCAATCAGCCCCAGCATTTT. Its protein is CASSVGGSNQPQHF.

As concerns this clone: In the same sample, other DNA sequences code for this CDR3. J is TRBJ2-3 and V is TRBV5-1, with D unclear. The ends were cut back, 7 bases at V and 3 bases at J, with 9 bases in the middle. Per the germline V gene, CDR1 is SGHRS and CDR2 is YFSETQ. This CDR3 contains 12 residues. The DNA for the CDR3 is TGCGCCAGCTCCCTGACAACAGATACGCAGTATTTT. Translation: CASSLTTDTQYF.

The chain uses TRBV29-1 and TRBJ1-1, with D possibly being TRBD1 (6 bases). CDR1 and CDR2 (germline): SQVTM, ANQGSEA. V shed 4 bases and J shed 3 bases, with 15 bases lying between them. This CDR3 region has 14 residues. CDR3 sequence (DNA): TGCAGCGTTGTAGTCCAGGGGCGTCACACTGAAGCTTTCTTT. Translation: CSVVVQGRHTEAFF.

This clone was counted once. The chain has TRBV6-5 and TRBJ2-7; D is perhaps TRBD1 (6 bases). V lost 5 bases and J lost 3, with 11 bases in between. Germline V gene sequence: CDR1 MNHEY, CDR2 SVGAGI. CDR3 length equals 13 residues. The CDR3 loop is CASSPGQLYEQYF. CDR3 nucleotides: TGTGCCAGCAGTCCCGGACAGCTCTACGAGCAGTACTTC.

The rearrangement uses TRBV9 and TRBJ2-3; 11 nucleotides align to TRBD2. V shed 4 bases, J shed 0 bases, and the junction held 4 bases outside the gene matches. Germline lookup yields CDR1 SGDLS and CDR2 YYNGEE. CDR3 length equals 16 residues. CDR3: CASSPRTSGSTDTQYF. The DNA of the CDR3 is TGTGCCAGCAGCCCCAGGACTAGCGGGAGCACAGATACGCAGTATTTT.

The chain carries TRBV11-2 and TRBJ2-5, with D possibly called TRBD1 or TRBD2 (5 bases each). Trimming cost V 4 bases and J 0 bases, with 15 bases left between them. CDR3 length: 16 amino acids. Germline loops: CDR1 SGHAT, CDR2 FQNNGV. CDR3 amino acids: CASSSLRGRDQETQYF. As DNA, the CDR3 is TGTGCCAGCAGCTCCCTACGGGGCCGGGACCAAGAGACCCAGTACTTC.

The chain's CDR3 is CASSEGRGSRETQYF. In DNA form, the CDR3 reads TGTGCCAGCAGTGAAGGCAGGGGAAGTCGAGAGACCCAGTACTTC. The chain employs TRBV6-1 and TRBJ2-5, with D maybe TRBD1 (6 bases). Germline CDR1 and CDR2: MNHNS and SASEGT. V lost 1 base to trimming and J lost 4 bases, with 13 bases between them. This CDR3 is built from 15 residues.

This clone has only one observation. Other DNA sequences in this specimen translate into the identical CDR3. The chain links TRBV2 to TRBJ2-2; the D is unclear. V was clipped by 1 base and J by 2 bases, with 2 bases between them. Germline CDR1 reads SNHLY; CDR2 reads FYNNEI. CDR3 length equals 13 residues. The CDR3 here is CASSEVNTGELFF. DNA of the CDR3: TGTGCCAGCAGTGAAGTTAACACCGGGGAGCTGTTTTTT. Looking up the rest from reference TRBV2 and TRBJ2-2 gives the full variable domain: EPEVTQTPSHQVTQMGQEVILRCVPISNHLYFYWYRQILGQKVEFLVSFYNNEISEKSEIFDDQFSVERPDGSNFTLKIRSTKLEDSAMYFCASSEVNTGELFFGEGSRLTVL.

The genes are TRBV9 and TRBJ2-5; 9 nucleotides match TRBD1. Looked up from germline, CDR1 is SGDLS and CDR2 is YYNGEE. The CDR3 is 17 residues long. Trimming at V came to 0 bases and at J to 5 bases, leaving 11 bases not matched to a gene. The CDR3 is CASSVAPPGTGKETQYF. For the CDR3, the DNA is TGTGCCAGCAGCGTAGCCCCACCCGGGACAGGGAAGGAGACCCAGTACTTC.

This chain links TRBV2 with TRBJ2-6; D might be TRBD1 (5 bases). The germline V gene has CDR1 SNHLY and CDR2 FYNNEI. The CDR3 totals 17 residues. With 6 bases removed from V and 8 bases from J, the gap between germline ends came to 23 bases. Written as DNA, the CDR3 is TGTGCCAGCAGCCCATTAGGGGCTCATTCTGTATCCAACGTCCTGACTTTC. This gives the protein CASSPLGAHSVSNVLTF.

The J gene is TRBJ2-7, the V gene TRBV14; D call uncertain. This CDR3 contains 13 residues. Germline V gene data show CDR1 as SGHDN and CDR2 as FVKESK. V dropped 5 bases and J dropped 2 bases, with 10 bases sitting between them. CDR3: CASSYTSAYEQYF. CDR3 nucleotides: TGTGCCAGCAGCTACACCTCCGCCTACGAGCAGTACTTC.

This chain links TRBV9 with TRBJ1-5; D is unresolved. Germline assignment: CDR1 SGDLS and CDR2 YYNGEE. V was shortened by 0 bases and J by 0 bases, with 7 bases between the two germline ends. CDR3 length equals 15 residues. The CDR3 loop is CASSVGMYSNQPQHF. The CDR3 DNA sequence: TGTGCCAGCAGCGTAGGGATGTATAGCAATCAGCCCCAGCATTTT.

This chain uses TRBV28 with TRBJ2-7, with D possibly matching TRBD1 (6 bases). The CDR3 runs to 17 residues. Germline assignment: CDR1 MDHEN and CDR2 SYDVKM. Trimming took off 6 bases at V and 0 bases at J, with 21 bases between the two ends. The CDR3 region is CASRPPTRGPSSYEQYF. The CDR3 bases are TGTGCCAGCAGACCCCCTACCAGGGGCCCCAGCTCCTACGAGCAGTACTTC. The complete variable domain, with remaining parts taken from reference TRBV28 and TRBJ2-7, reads DVKVTQSSRYLVKRTGEKVFLECVQDMDHENMFWYRQDPGLGLRLIYFSYDVKMKEKGDIPEGYSVSREKKERFSLILESASTNQTSMYLCASRPPTRGPSSYEQYFGPGTRLTVT.

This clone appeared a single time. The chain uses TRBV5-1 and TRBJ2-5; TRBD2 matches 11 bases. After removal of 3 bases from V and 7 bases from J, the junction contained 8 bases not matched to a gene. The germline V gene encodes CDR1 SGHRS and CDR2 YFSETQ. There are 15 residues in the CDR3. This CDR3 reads CASSSSLAGAATQYF. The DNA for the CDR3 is TGCGCCAGCAGCTCTTCACTAGCGGGGGCAGCGACCCAGTACTTC.

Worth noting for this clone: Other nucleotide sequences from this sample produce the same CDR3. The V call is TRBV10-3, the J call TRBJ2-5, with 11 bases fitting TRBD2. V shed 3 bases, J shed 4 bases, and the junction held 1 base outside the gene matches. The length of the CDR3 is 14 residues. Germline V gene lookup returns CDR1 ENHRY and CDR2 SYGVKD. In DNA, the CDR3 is TGTGCCATCAGTGACGGACTAGCGGGAGAGACCCAGTACTTC. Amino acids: CAISDGLAGETQYF.